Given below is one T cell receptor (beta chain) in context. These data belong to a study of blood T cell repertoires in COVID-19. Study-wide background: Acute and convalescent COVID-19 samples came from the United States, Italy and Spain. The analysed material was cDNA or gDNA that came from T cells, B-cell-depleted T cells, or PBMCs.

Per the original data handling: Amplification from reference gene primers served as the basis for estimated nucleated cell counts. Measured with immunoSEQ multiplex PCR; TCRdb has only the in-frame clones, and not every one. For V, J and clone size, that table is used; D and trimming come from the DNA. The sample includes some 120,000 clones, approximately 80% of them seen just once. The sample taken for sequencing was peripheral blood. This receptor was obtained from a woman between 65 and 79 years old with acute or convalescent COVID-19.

The CDR3 protein is CASSPAGTLRDTIYF. The CDR3 region has the DNA TGCGCCAGCAGCCCCGCGGGGACCCTTAGGGACACCATATATTTT. The chain has TRBV5-1 and TRBJ1-3; D perhaps matches TRBD1 (5 bases). The CDR3 consists of 15 residues. Per germline, CDR1 SGHRS and CDR2 YFSETQ. V was trimmed by 4 bases and J by 8 bases, leaving 19 bases between them.